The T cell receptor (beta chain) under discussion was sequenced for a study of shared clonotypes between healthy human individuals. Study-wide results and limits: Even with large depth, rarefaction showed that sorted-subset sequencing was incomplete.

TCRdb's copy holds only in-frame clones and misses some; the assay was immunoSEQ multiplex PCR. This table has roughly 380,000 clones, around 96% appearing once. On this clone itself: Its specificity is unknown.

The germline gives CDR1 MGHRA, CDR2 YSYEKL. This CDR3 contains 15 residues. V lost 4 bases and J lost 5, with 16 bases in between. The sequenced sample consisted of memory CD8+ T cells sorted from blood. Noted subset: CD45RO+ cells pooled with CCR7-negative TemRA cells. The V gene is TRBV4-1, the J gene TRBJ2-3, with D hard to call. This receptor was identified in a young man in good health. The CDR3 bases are TGCGCCAGCAGCCCACCCGCAAGGTTTGAAGATACGCAGTATTTT. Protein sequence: CASSPPARFEDTQYF.